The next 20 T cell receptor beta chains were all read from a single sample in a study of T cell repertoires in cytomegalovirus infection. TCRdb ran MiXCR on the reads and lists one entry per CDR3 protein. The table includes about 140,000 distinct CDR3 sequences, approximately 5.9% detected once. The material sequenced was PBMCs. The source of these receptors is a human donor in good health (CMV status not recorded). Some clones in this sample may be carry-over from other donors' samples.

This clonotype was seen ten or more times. The CDR3 DNA is TGTGCCAGCAGCTCTGACAGGGGGCTAGGGGGCTACACCTTC. Translated: CASSSDRGLGGYTF. The chain combines TRBV11-2 with TRBJ1-2, with 10 bases that match TRBD1. This CDR3 spans 14 amino acids. Per germline, CDR1 SGHAT and CDR2 FQNNGV. With V trimmed by 4 bases and J by 8 bases, 7 bases remained unmatched.

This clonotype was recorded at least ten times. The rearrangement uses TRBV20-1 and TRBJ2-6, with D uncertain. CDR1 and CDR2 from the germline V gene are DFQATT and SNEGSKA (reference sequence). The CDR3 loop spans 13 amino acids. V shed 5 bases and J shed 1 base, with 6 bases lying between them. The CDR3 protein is CSAPRSGANVLTF. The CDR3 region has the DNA TGCAGTGCTCCAAGGTCTGGGGCCAACGTCCTGACTTTC.

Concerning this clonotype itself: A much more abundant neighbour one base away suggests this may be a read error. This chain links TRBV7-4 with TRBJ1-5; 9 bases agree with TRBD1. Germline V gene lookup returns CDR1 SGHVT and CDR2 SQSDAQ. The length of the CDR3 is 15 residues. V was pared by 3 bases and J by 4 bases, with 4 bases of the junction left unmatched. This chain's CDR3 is CASSLRTGENQPQHF. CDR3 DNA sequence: TGTGCCAGCAGCTTGAGGACAGGGGAAAATCAGCCCCAGCATTTT.

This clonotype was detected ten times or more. The CDR3 bases are TGTGCCAGCAGCTTAGACCGATCTTCACCCCTCCACTTT. It codes for CASSLDRSSPLHF. The V and J genes are TRBV11-2 and TRBJ1-6; D unclear. The V gene's germline CDR1 is SGHAT and CDR2 FQNNGV. V was pared by 0 bases and J by 9 bases, with 6 bases between. The CDR3 has 13 residues.

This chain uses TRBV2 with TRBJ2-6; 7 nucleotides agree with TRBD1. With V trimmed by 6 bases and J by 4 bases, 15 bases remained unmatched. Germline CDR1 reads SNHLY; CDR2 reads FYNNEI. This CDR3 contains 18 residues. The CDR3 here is CASSPRGGGIFGANVLTF. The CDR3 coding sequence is TGTGCCAGCAGCCCTAGAGGGGGCGGTATCTTCGGGGCCAACGTCCTGACTTTC.

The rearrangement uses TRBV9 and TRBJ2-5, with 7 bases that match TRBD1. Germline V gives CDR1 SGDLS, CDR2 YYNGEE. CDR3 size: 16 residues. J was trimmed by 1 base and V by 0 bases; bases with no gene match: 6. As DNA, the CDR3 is TGTGCCAGCAGCGTAGCTTCGGGGACAGCCCAAGAGACCCAGTACTTC. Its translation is CASSVASGTAQETQYF.

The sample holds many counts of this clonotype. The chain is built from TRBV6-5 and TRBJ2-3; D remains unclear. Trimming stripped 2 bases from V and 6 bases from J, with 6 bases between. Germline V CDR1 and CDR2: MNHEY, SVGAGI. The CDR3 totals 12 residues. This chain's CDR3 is CASSYEGDTQYF. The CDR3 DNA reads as TGTGCCAGCAGTTACGAAGGGGATACGCAGTATTTT.

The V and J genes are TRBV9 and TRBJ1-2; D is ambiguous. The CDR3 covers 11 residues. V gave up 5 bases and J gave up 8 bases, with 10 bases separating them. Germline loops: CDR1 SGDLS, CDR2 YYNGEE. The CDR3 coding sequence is TGTGCCAGCAGTAGGGCGAACGGCTACACCTTC. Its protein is CASSRANGYTF. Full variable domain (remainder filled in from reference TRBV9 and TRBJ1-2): DSGVTQTPKHLITATGQRVTLRCSPRSGDLSVYWYQQSLDQGLQFLIQYYNGEERAKGNILERFSAQQFPDLHSELNLSSLELGDSALYFCASSRANGYTFGSGTRLTVV.

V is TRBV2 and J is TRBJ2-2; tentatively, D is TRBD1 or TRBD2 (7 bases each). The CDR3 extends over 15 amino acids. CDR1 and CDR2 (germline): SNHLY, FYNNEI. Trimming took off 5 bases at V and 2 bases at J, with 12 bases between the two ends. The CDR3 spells CASSSGGVNTGELFF. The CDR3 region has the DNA TGTGCCAGCAGTTCAGGGGGGGTAAACACCGGGGAGCTGTTTTTT.

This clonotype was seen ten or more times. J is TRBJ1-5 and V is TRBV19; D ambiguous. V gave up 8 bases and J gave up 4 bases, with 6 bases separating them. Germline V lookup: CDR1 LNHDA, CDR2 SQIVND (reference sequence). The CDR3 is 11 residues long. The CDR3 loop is CASGLNQPQHF. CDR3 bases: TGTGCCAGTGGACTTAATCAGCCCCAGCATTTT.

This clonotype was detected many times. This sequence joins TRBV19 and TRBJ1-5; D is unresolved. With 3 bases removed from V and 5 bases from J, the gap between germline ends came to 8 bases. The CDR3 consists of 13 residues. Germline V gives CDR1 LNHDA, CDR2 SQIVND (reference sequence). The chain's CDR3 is CASSMYGDQPQHF. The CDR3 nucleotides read TGTGCCAGTAGTATGTACGGCGATCAGCCCCAGCATTTT.

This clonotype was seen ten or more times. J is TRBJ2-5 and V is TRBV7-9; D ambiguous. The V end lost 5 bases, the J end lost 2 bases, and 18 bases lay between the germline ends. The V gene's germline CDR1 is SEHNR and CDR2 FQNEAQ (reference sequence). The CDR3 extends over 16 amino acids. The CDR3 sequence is CASSTDDLKPQETQYF. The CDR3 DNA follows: TGTGCCAGCAGCACCGACGACTTGAAACCTCAAGAGACCCAGTACTTC.

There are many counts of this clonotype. CDR3 nucleotides: TGCGCCAGCAGCGCTACAAGGAGTAGCACCGGGGAGCTGTTTTTT. Translation: CASSATRSSTGELFF. The gene calls are TRBV5-1 and TRBJ2-2; D remains ambiguous. V was shortened by 4 bases and J by 4 bases, with 14 bases between the two germline ends. Germline V CDR1 and CDR2: SGHRS, YFSETQ. The CDR3 runs to 15 residues.

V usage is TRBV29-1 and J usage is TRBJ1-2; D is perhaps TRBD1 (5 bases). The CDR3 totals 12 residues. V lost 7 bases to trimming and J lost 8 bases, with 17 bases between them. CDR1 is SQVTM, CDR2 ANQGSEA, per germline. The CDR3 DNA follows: TGCAGCGCGGACACTTCAACTCACGGCTACACCTTC. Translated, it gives CSADTSTHGYTF.

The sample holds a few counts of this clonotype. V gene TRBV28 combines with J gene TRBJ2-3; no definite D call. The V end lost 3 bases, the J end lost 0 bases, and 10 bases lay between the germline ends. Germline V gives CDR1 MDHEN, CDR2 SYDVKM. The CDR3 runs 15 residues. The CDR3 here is CASSFSRRSTDTQYF. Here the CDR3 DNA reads TGTGCCAGCAGTTTTTCTCGGAGAAGCACAGATACGCAGTATTTT.

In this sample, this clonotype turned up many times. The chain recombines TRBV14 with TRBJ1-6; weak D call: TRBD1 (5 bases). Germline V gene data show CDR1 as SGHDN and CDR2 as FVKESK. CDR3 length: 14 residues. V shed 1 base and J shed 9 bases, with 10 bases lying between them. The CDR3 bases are TGTGCCAGCAGCCAAGTTCGGGGCCGTTCACCCCTCCACTTT. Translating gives CASSQVRGRSPLHF. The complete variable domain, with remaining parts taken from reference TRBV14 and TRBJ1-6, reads EAGVTQFPSHSVIEKGQTVTLRCDPISGHDNLYWYRRVMGKEIKFLLHFVKESKQDESGMPNNRFLAERTGGTYSTLKVQPAELEDSGVYFCASSQVRGRSPLHFGNGTRLTVT.

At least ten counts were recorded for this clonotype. The CDR3 DNA reads TGTGCCATCAGAGGAGACGGCTACGAGCAGTACTTC. Protein product: CAIRGDGYEQYF. The rearrangement uses TRBV10-3 and TRBJ2-7, with unresolved D. This CDR3 has 12 amino acids. The germline CDR1 and CDR2 sequences are ENHRY and SYGVKD. The V end lost 6 bases, the J end lost 3 bases, and 9 bases lay between the germline ends.

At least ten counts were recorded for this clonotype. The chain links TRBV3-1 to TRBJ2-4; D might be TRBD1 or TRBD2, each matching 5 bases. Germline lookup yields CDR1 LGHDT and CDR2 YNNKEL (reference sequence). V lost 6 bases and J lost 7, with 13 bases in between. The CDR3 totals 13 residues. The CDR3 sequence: CASSQPWDNIQYF. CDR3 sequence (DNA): TGTGCCAGCAGTCAACCCTGGGACAACATTCAGTACTTC. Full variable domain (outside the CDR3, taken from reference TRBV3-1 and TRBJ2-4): DTAVSQTPKYLVTQMGNDKSIKCEQNLGHDTMYWYKQDSKKFLKIMFSYNNKELIINETVPNRFSPKSPDKAHLNLHINSLELGDSAVYFCASSQPWDNIQYFGAGTRLSVL.

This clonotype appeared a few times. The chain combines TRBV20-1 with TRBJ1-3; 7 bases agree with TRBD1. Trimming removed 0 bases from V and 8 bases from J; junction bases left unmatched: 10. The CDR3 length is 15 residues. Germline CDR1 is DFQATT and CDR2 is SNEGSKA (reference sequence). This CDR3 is CSARDIQGSGDTIYF. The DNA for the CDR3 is TGCAGTGCTAGAGACATACAGGGGTCAGGGGACACCATATATTTT.

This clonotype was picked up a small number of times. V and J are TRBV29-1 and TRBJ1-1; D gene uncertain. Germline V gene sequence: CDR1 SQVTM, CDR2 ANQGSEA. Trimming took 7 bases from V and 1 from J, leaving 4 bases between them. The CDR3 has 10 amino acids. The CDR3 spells CSAGNTEAFF. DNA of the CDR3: TGCAGCGCAGGGAACACTGAAGCTTTCTTT.